This entry lists 30 T cell receptor beta chains sequenced from one sample in a study of chronic HIV infection and antiretroviral therapy. TCRdb reprocessed the 5' RACE reads with MiXCR, giving one entry per CDR3 protein. The repertoire consists of tens of thousands of distinct CDR3 sequences, with 7% to 10% occurring once and the leading ten covering more than 2%. The sequencing sample was made of peripheral blood. These receptors were obtained from an adult who had HIV and had not received antiretroviral therapy, or was an uninfected healthy control (not recorded which).

The rearrangement uses TRBV5-1 and TRBJ2-1, with 9 bases lining up with TRBD1. V trimming: 4 bases; J trimming: 0 bases; junction bases outside the gene matches: 11. This CDR3 spans 18 amino acids. Germline loops: CDR1 SGHRS, CDR2 YFSETQ. The CDR3 protein is CASSNRDRAISSYNEQFF. In nucleotides, the CDR3 is TGCGCCAGCAGCAACCGGGACAGGGCAATTAGCTCCTACAATGAGCAGTTCTTC. The whole variable domain, remainder taken from reference TRBV5-1 and TRBJ2-1, is KAGVTQTPRYLIKTRGQQVTLSCSPISGHRSVSWYQQTPGQGLQFLFEYFSETQRNKGNFPGRFSGRQFSNSRSEMNVSTLELGDSALYLCASSNRDRAISSYNEQFFGPGTRLTVL.

Within the sample, this clonotype is medium-sized (0.01 to 0.1%). The chain uses TRBV9 and TRBJ2-5; TRBD2 might be the D (6 bases). CDR3 length: 15 residues. Trimming took off 1 base at V and 2 bases at J, with 12 bases between the two ends. Germline assignment: CDR1 SGDLS and CDR2 YYNGEE. DNA for the CDR3: TGTGCCAGCAGCGTAACCCCGGACTATCAAGAGACCCAGTACTTC. As protein: CASSVTPDYQETQYF. Filled out from reference TRBV9 and TRBJ2-5, the complete variable domain reads DSGVTQTPKHLITATGQRVTLRCSPRSGDLSVYWYQQSLDQGLQFLIQYYNGEERAKGNILERFSAQQFPDLHSELNLSSLELGDSALYFCASSVTPDYQETQYFGPGTRLLVL.

The V gene is TRBV4-3, the J gene TRBJ1-1, with a possible D match to TRBD1 (6 bases). Per the germline V gene, CDR1 is LGHNA and CDR2 is YSLEER. The CDR3 spans 13 residues. With 4 bases removed from V and 5 bases from J, the gap between germline ends came to 11 bases. The CDR3 loop is CASSLQGGTEAFF. The CDR3, as DNA: TGCGCCAGCAGCCTACAGGGAGGGACTGAAGCTTTCTTT.

This clonotype was found a few times. One junction end does not reproduce the germline sequence, and a read error may be involved. The chain links TRBV20-1 to TRBJ2-3; 7 bases are shared with TRBD2. This CDR3 spans 13 amino acids. Germline assignment: CDR1 DFQATT and CDR2 SNEGSKA (reference sequence). The CDR3 sequence is CSARDRTSREAEF. The CDR3 nucleotides read TGCAGTGCTAGAGACCGGACTAGTCGGGAAGCGGAGTTT.

In its sample, this clonotype was seen a few times. J is TRBJ2-1 and V is TRBV20-1; D unclear. The germline V gene encodes CDR1 DFQATT and CDR2 SNEGSKA (reference sequence). V dropped 0 bases and J dropped 10 bases, with 10 bases sitting between them. The CDR3 consists of 12 residues. CDR3 coding DNA: TGCAGTGCTAGAGAGAGGTTCTACGAGCAGTTCTTC. It translates to CSARERFYEQFF.

At least ten counts were recorded for this clonotype. CDR3 region: CSVGEPGANVLTF. The CDR3 DNA reads as TGCAGCGTTGGGGAGCCTGGGGCCAACGTCCTGACTTTC. V and J are TRBV29-1 and TRBJ2-6; D perhaps matches TRBD2 (5 bases). This CDR3 has 13 residues. V lost 4 bases to trimming and J lost 2 bases, with 6 bases between them. Germline V gene lookup returns CDR1 SQVTM and CDR2 ANQGSEA.

This clonotype has ten or more counts. CDR3: CASSLVEGGRNTQYF. As DNA, the CDR3 is TGTGCCAGCAGTTTAGTCGAAGGGGGCAGGAATACGCAGTATTTT. The chain carries TRBV12-3 or TRBV12-4 and TRBJ2-3, with 7 bases identical to TRBD1. The V segment lost 1 base and the J segment 7 bases; nucleotides outside the gene matches: 8. This CDR3 contains 15 residues.

This clonotype was picked up many times. The rearrangement uses TRBV4-1 and TRBJ2-6; TRBD1 might be the D (5 bases). Per the germline V gene, CDR1 is MGHRA and CDR2 is YSYEKL. CDR3 size: 16 residues. V was clipped by 0 bases and J by 0 bases, with 6 bases between them. The CDR3 protein is CASSQDDSSGANVLTF. CDR3 nucleotide sequence: TGCGCCAGCAGCCAAGATGACAGCTCTGGGGCCAACGTCCTGACTTTC.

This clonotype came up many times. The chain is built from TRBV7-3 and TRBJ2-1; the match to TRBD2 covers 9 bases. The CDR3 totals 14 residues. Germline trimming cut 4 bases from V and 2 bases from J; bases unmatched to any gene: 0. Germline assignment: CDR1 SGHTA and CDR2 FQGTGA. The CDR3 DNA reads TGTGCCAGCAGCTCTAGCGGGACCTACAATGAGCAGTTCTTC. Its translation is CASSSSGTYNEQFF.

The chain uses TRBV18 and TRBJ2-1; 10 bases are a match to TRBD1. Germline CDR1 and CDR2: KGHSH and LQKENI. The length of the CDR3 is 14 residues. V was clipped by 1 base and J by 9 bases; unmatched bases: 3. The CDR3 loop is CASSPLGQGGEQFF. CDR3 bases: TGTGCCAGCTCACCACTAGGACAGGGGGGTGAGCAGTTCTTC.

Ten or more counts support this clonotype. The chain uses TRBV7-2 and TRBJ2-3, with 8 bases identical to TRBD1. The V segment lost 5 bases and the J segment 4 bases; nucleotides outside the gene matches: 5. This CDR3 has 14 amino acids. Looked up from germline, CDR1 is SGHTA and CDR2 is FQGNSA. The DNA of the CDR3 is TGTGCCAGCAGCACAACCAGGGGGCCAGATACGCAGTATTTT. Amino acids: CASSTTRGPDTQYF. The whole variable domain, filled in from reference TRBV7-2 and TRBJ2-3, reads GAGVSQSPSNKVTEKGKDVELRCDPISGHTALYWYRQSLGQGLEFLIYFQGNSAPDKSGLPSDRFSAERTGGSVSTLTIQRTQQEDSAVYLCASSTTRGPDTQYFGPGTRLTVL.

Only a few counts were recorded for this clonotype. The CDR3 reads CASSRGRDYGYTF. The CDR3, as DNA: TGTGCCAGCAGTCGCGGGAGAGACTATGGCTACACCTTC. This chain connects TRBV27 to TRBJ1-2; D not resolved. V was pared by 5 bases and J by 3 bases, with 10 bases between. This CDR3 region has 13 residues. Germline-derived CDR1 and CDR2 are MNHEY and SMNVEV (reference sequence).

This clonotype was seen a few times. This CDR3 is CASSQFPVDGGTEAFF. Written as DNA, the CDR3 is TGCGCCAGCAGCCAATTCCCCGTAGATGGGGGCACTGAAGCTTTCTTT. V gene TRBV4-1 combines with J gene TRBJ1-1, with D possibly being TRBD1 (5 bases). The CDR3 extends over 16 amino acids. Per germline, CDR1 MGHRA and CDR2 YSYEKL. Trimming removed 2 bases at V and 4 bases at J, with 17 bases between.

This clonotype has at least ten counts. The V and J genes are TRBV7-3 and TRBJ2-3, with a weak D call TRBD2 (5 bases). Germline lookup yields CDR1 SGHTA and CDR2 FQGTGA. This CDR3 region has 15 residues. V lost 3 bases to trimming and J lost 5 bases, with 15 bases between them. This CDR3 is CASSLAAVRGDTQYF. The CDR3 DNA follows: TGTGCCAGCAGCTTGGCCGCGGTTCGGGGAGATACGCAGTATTTT.

V usage is TRBV27 and J usage is TRBJ2-7; TRBD2 matches at 11 bases. CDR1 MNHEY and CDR2 SMNVEV come from the germline V gene (reference sequence). The CDR3 spans 16 residues. V shed 7 bases and J 2 bases; nucleotides not matched to a gene: 10. The CDR3: CASNTKGLAVPYEQYF. CDR3 DNA: TGTGCCAGCAACACAAAGGGACTAGCGGTTCCCTACGAGCAGTACTTC.

This rearrangement joins TRBV6-5 to TRBJ1-2, with TRBD1 matching over 8 bases. The CDR3 runs to 12 residues. From germline, CDR1 is MNHEY and CDR2 SVGAGI. J lost 6 bases, V lost 7 bases, and 4 bases had no gene match. The CDR3 DNA follows: TGTGCCAGCACAGGGGGCAGGCATGGCTACACCTTC. Protein sequence: CASTGGRHGYTF.

This clonotype was seen only a few times. The chain carries TRBV4-3 and TRBJ1-3; D is uncertain. Germline lookup yields CDR1 LGHNA and CDR2 YSLEER. CDR3 length: 16 residues. The germline V and J ends were trimmed by 2 bases and 0 bases, with 11 bases remaining between them. CDR3 DNA sequence: TGCGCCAGCAGCCAATACTTAGCCCTCTCTGGAAACACCATATATTTT. Translation gives CASSQYLALSGNTIYF.

Many counts were recorded for this clonotype. The chain uses TRBV7-6 and TRBJ1-4; 7 bases fit TRBD1. V trimming: 6 bases; J trimming: 3 bases; junction bases outside the gene matches: 7. CDR3 length equals 15 residues. Per the germline V gene, CDR1 is SGHVS and CDR2 is FNYEAQ. The DNA for the CDR3 is TGTGCCAGCAGTTCGAACAGGGGTTCTAATGAAAAACTGTTTTTT. Amino acid sequence: CASSSNRGSNEKLFF.

This clonotype was counted at least ten times. The chain employs TRBV7-9 and TRBJ2-3, with D perhaps matching TRBD1 or TRBD2 (5 bases each). The CDR3 is 14 amino acids. Trimming shortened V by 7 bases and J by 6 bases, and 17 bases separated the two germline ends. Germline-derived CDR1 and CDR2 are SEHNR and FQNEAQ (reference sequence). The CDR3 loop is CASTGRTGADTQYF. CDR3 nucleotides: TGTGCCAGCACCGGACGGACTGGGGCGGATACGCAGTATTTT.

The sample holds many counts of this clonotype. This chain links TRBV5-1 with TRBJ2-1; possibly TRBD1 for D (5 bases). Germline loops: CDR1 SGHRS, CDR2 YFSETQ. The CDR3 runs 12 residues. V lost 1 base and J 6 bases, leaving 5 bases between the germline ends. The CDR3 region has the DNA TGCGCCAGCAGCTTGACAGGCAATGAGCAGTTCTTC. Translating gives CASSLTGNEQFF.

V is TRBV3-1 and J is TRBJ2-2, with D possibly being TRBD1 (5 bases). Germline V lookup: CDR1 LGHDT, CDR2 YNNKEL (reference sequence). Trimming removed 4 bases from V and 2 bases from J, with 11 bases in between. The CDR3 totals 15 residues. The CDR3 spells CASSRQTVNTGELFF. CDR3 coding DNA: TGTGCCAGCAGCCGACAGACAGTAAACACCGGGGAGCTGTTTTTT. Using reference TRBV3-1 and TRBJ2-2 for the parts outside the CDR3, the full variable domain is DTAVSQTPKYLVTQMGNDKSIKCEQNLGHDTMYWYKQDSKKFLKIMFSYNNKELIINETVPNRFSPKSPDKAHLNLHINSLELGDSAVYFCASSRQTVNTGELFFGEGSRLTVL.

Regarding this clonotype: An end of the junction differs from the germline gene, which may be a read error. The V gene is TRBV5-1, the J gene TRBJ1-6; D is possibly TRBD1 (5 bases). The CDR3 contains 14 residues. CDR1 and CDR2 from the germline V gene are SGHRS and YFSETQ. CDR3 amino acids: CASSLDRSYSPLNF. CDR3 nucleotides: TGCGCCAGCAGCTTGGACAGGTCTTATTCACCCCTCAACTTT.

This clonotype ranks as medium-sized. The rearrangement joins TRBV29-1 to TRBJ1-2, with D perhaps TRBD1 (5 bases). The CDR3 sequence is 13 residues long. V lost 3 bases, J lost 0 bases, and 8 bases lay in between. Germline lookup yields CDR1 SQVTM and CDR2 ANQGSEA. CDR3 nucleotides: TGCAGCGTTGAGACAGAAACTAACTATGGCTACACCTTC. Amino acid sequence: CSVETETNYGYTF.

The sample holds a few counts of this clonotype. The rearrangement links TRBV6-6 to TRBJ1-5; D unresolved. The V end was cut by 5 bases, the J end by 2 bases, with 10 bases between. Germline V gene lookup returns CDR1 MNHNY and CDR2 SVGAGI (reference sequence). The CDR3 length is 14 residues. For the CDR3, the DNA is TGTGCCAGCAGTATAATCGGGGGCAATCAGCCCCAGCATTTT. This codes for CASSIIGGNQPQHF.

This clonotype has only a few counts. The V gene is TRBV7-9, the J gene TRBJ2-4; TRBD2 is a possible D gene (6 bases). This CDR3 has 15 amino acids. V was shortened by 5 bases and J by 0 bases, with 11 bases between the two germline ends. Per germline, CDR1 SEHNR and CDR2 FQNEAQ (reference sequence). The CDR3 protein is CASSGTPIAKNIQYF. CDR3 nucleotides: TGTGCCAGCAGCGGGACTCCGATAGCCAAAAACATTCAGTACTTC.

The sample holds many counts of this clonotype. The chain recombines TRBV7-9 with TRBJ1-5; possibly TRBD1 for D (5 bases). With 5 bases removed from V and 4 bases from J, the gap between germline ends came to 12 bases. CDR1 is SEHNR, CDR2 FQNEAQ, per germline (reference sequence). This CDR3 comprises 14 residues. The CDR3 reads CASSATDRNQPQHF. The CDR3 DNA reads TGTGCCAGCAGCGCGACCGACAGAAATCAGCCCCAGCATTTT.

The CDR3 sequence is CASSMATDRDQHF. The CDR3 coding sequence is TGTGCCAGCAGCATGGCAACGGACAGGGACCAGCATTTT. The chain combines TRBV21-1 with TRBJ1-5; TRBD1 is the table's D call and was not checked against the DNA. TRBV21-1 is listed as a pseudogene. CDR3 size: 13 residues.

This clonotype came up a few times. The chain links TRBV2 to TRBJ1-1; TRBD1 is a possible D gene (6 bases). This CDR3 is 14 amino acids long. Trimming took 2 bases from V and 4 from J, leaving 11 bases between them. Germline CDR1 and CDR2: SNHLY and FYNNEI. CDR3 protein: CASSERGAITEAFF. The CDR3 coding sequence is TGTGCCAGCAGTGAACGGGGGGCGATCACTGAAGCTTTCTTT.

A note on this clonotype: One junction end does not reproduce the germline sequence, and a read error may be involved. This sequence joins TRBV29-1 and TRBJ2-1, with D tentatively TRBD2 (6 bases). The germline V gene has CDR1 SQVTM and CDR2 ANQGSEA. The CDR3 contains 12 residues. For the CDR3, the DNA is TGCAGCGTTGGAGACCCGCCGGGGGAGCAGTCCTTC. This encodes CSVGDPPGEQSF.

The rearrangement links TRBV27 to TRBJ2-1; TRBD2 aligns across 10 bases. Looked up from germline, CDR1 is MNHEY and CDR2 is SMNVEV (reference sequence). The trim removed 0 bases at V and 7 bases at J, leaving 18 bases unmatched. The CDR3 runs to 20 residues. The CDR3 spells CASSLSSEGASGSFPNEQFF. CDR3 nucleotide sequence: TGTGCCAGCAGTTTATCGTCTGAGGGGGCTAGCGGGAGTTTTCCAAATGAGCAGTTCTTC.